The 4 T cell receptor beta chains listed next were all sequenced from one sample in a study of cytomegalovirus exposure and HLA in healthy donors. 13 Jbeta primers and 60 Vbeta primers were used for the PCR. Only in-frame clones appear in the TCRdb table, and some are missing; sequencing was by immunoSEQ multiplex PCR. The table shows about 200,000 clones, with around 80% occurring only once. The sample comprised PBMCs. These receptors were taken from a man aged 50 to 60 in good health and CMV-seronegative.

The chain links TRBV7-9 to TRBJ2-2; TRBD1 might be the D (6 bases). CDR3 length: 12 residues. Germline V CDR1 and CDR2: SEHNR, FQNEAQ (reference sequence). CDR3 region: CAVQGDTGELFF. The CDR3, as DNA: TGTGCAGTACAGGGTGACACCGGGGAGCTGTTTTTT.

The chain carries TRBV7-9 and TRBJ2-1, with 7 nucleotides matching TRBD2. Per the germline V gene, CDR1 is SEHNR and CDR2 is FQNEAQ (reference sequence). Trimming at V came to 2 bases and at J to 1 base, leaving 14 bases not matched to a gene. The CDR3 is 19 amino acids. CDR3: CASSLYPFDAGVSYNEQFF. The DNA of the CDR3 is TGTGCCAGCAGCTTATACCCCTTCGATGCGGGAGTGTCCTACAATGAGCAGTTCTTC.

The rearrangement joins TRBV6-1 to TRBJ2-7; no reliable D call. Germline CDR1 reads MNHNS; CDR2 reads SASEGT. V lost 7 bases and J 2 bases, leaving 18 bases between the germline ends. This CDR3 region has 15 residues. For the CDR3, the DNA is TGTGCCAGCATAAAGAGTCTTTTTGAAGCCTACGAGCAGTACTTC. It encodes CASIKSLFEAYEQYF.

V is TRBV7-9 and J is TRBJ2-2; D may be TRBD1 (6 bases). Germline values: CDR1 SEHNR, CDR2 FQNEAQ (reference sequence). V lost 0 bases and J 5 bases, leaving 7 bases between the germline ends. CDR3 size: 14 residues. CDR3 bases: TGTGCCAGCAGCTTAGCCGACAGGACCGGGGAGCTGTTTTTT. It is translated as CASSLADRTGELFF.